One T cell receptor (beta chain) is described in this entry. The CDR3 runs 16 residues. The V gene lost 0 bases and the J gene lost 6 bases, with 12 bases spanning the gap. This record comes from a study of cytomegalovirus exposure and HLA in healthy donors. Primers included in the PCR were 60 Vbeta and 13 Jbeta primers. Libraries were prepared by immunoSEQ multiplex PCR; TCRdb keeps only in-frame clonotypes and omits some of them. The profile covers tens of thousands of clones, with 72% appearing a single time and 8.5% to 14% taken by the ten largest. Source material: PBMCs. The source of this sequence is a woman aged 40 to 49 in good health and CMV-seropositive. The chain combines TRBV23-1 with TRBJ1-6; D not certain. TRBV23-1 is designated an ORF whose function remains uncertain. The CDR3 reads CASSQSPERFNSPLHF. In DNA form, the CDR3 reads TGCGCCAGCAGTCAATCGCCGGAGAGGTTTAATTCACCCCTCCACTTT.